This T cell receptor (beta chain) was sequenced in a study of CD8+CD57+ T cells in acquired aplastic anemia. About the study: The study obtained an average of around 3.4 ug of DNA from sorted CD4+ and CD8+ cells. There were 10 million or so reads, on average, for CD4+ cells from healthy donors. Study-level points and caveats: No significant difference in CD8+ Simpson's diversity was found between patients and controls. Patients shared some 29 CD8+ CDR3 sequences with controls.

Trimming pared 3 bases from V and 2 bases from J, leaving 8 bases between. From germline, CDR1 is ENHRY and CDR2 SYGVKD. The CDR3 has 13 residues. TCR beta VDJ and CDR3 were profiled, and genomic DNA was the template. MiXCR was run by TCRdb on the reads, yielding one entry per CDR3 protein. The sample comprises approximately 160,000 distinct CDR3 sequences, around 45% of which are singletons, and 1.1% rests with the top ten. This clonotype was found many times. Its antigen is as yet unknown. This sequence was found in a human donor in good health. J is TRBJ2-7 and V is TRBV10-3; no clear D gene. The material sequenced was sorted CD4+, CD8+, or CD8+CD57+ T cells (not recorded which) from PBMCs. This CDR3 is CAISDSAAYEQYF. In nucleotides, the CDR3 is TGTGCCATCAGTGACAGTGCAGCCTACGAGCAGTACTTC.